The next 26 T cell receptor beta chains were all read from a single sample in a study of early T cells in non-severe SARS-CoV-2 infection. TCRdb reprocessed the 5' RACE reads via MiXCR and lists one record per CDR3 protein. The sample records some 48,000 distinct CDR3 sequences, 7% to 8% being singletons. The specimen sequenced was whole blood. The source of these receptors is an adult who was a healthcare worker with PCR-confirmed SARS-CoV-2 infection or an uninfected control (not recorded which).

At least ten counts were recorded for this clonotype. The chain employs TRBV7-9 and TRBJ1-4; unclear D gene. In germline, CDR1 is SEHNR, CDR2 FQNEAQ (reference sequence). The CDR3 covers 14 residues. The germline V and J ends were trimmed by 4 bases and 3 bases, with 9 bases remaining between them. As DNA, the CDR3 is TGTGCCAGCAGCTACAGCGGAGCTAATGAAAAACTGTTTTTT. Protein product: CASSYSGANEKLFF.

This clonotype has ten or more counts. The chain combines TRBV6-1 with TRBJ2-2; D ambiguous. Trimming cost V 4 bases and J 2 bases, with 8 bases left between them. The CDR3 covers 14 residues. Germline V lookup: CDR1 MNHNS, CDR2 SASEGT. As DNA, the CDR3 is TGTGCCAGCAGTGGACAACCAAACACCGGGGAGCTGTTTTTT. This translates into CASSGQPNTGELFF.

This clonotype was observed at least ten times. The gene calls are TRBV5-6 and TRBJ2-1; no firm D call. With 3 bases removed from V and 8 bases from J, the gap between germline ends came to 12 bases. Per germline, CDR1 SGHDT and CDR2 YYEEEE. The length of the CDR3 is 13 residues. CDR3: CASSSLSRDEQFF. CDR3 in DNA: TGTGCCAGCAGCTCACTCTCTCGGGATGAGCAGTTCTTC.

This clonotype showed up many times. The rearrangement links TRBV4-3 to TRBJ1-1, with unresolved D. Germline V gives CDR1 LGHNA, CDR2 YSLEER. This CDR3 has 15 residues. With 0 bases removed from V and 1 base from J, the gap between germline ends came to 9 bases. CDR3 bases: TGCGCCAGCAGCCAAGAGAGTAACCAGAACACTGAAGCTTTCTTT. Translated, it gives CASSQESNQNTEAFF.

The chain links TRBV3-1 to TRBJ2-7; TRBD2 matches at 8 bases. Germline V CDR1 and CDR2: LGHDT, YNNKEL (reference sequence). The junction had 8 bases not matched to a gene; V was cut back by 1 base and J by 0 bases. The CDR3 is 17 amino acids. As DNA, the CDR3 is TGTGCCAGCAGCCAAGTTTGGGCTAGCGGGTTCTCCTACGAGCAGTACTTC. This encodes CASSQVWASGFSYEQYF.

This chain connects TRBV30 to TRBJ2-3; TRBD2 might be the D (5 bases). Germline lookup yields CDR1 GTSNPN and CDR2 SVGIG (reference sequence). The V gene lost 1 base and the J gene lost 11 bases, with 16 bases spanning the gap. The CDR3 consists of 13 residues. The CDR3 coding sequence is TGTGCCTGGAGTGCGACGCCCCCGGGGAGGCAGTATTTT. This sequence encodes CAWSATPPGRQYF.

The table lists this clonotype with many counts. This chain joins TRBV27 and TRBJ2-4; D remains unclear. The V gene's germline CDR1 is MNHEY and CDR2 SMNVEV (reference sequence). The V end was cut by 3 bases, the J end by 9 bases, with 12 bases between. The CDR3 is 13 amino acids. The CDR3 here is CASSFFQSGIQYF. The DNA for the CDR3 is TGTGCCAGCAGTTTTTTCCAGTCGGGCATTCAGTACTTC.

In this sample, this clonotype turned up many times. V is TRBV10-3 and J is TRBJ2-3, with TRBD2 matching over 13 bases. The length of the CDR3 is 15 residues. The V and J ends lost 3 bases and 6 bases, in that order; junction bases with no gene match: 3. Germline CDR1 is ENHRY and CDR2 is SYGVKD. Written as DNA, the CDR3 is TGTGCCATCAGTGAACTAGCGGGGGGGCCCGATACGCAGTATTTT. Translating gives CAISELAGGPDTQYF.

This rearrangement joins TRBV6-2 or TRBV6-3 to TRBJ2-3, with a weak D call TRBD2 (6 bases). Trimming removed 0 bases at V and 4 bases at J, with 8 bases between. CDR3 length: 14 amino acids. Germline CDR1 MNHEY, CDR2 SVGEGT. This CDR3 reads CASSYSRLADTQYF. DNA for the CDR3: TGTGCCAGCAGTTACTCTCGACTAGCAGATACGCAGTATTTT.

The table lists this clonotype with many counts. The CDR3 region is CASSSGTRGTNQPQHF. The CDR3 DNA reads as TGTGCCAGCAGCAGTGGGACAAGAGGGACCAATCAGCCCCAGCATTTT. This chain connects TRBV7-9 to TRBJ1-5; maybe TRBD1 (6 bases). Germline CDR1 and CDR2: SEHNR and FQNEAQ (reference sequence). V was cut by 5 bases and J by 3 bases, with 17 bases left in between. CDR3 length: 16 amino acids. Full variable domain (remainder filled in from reference TRBV7-9 and TRBJ1-5): DTGVSQNPRHKITKRGQNVTFRCDPISEHNRLYWYRQTLGQGPEFLTYFQNEAQLEKSRLLSDRFSAERPKGSFSTLEIQRTEQGDSAMYLCASSSGTRGTNQPQHFGDGTRLSIL.

The CDR3 coding sequence is TGTGCCTGGAGTTATAGCTACGATCAGCCCCAGCATTTT. Its translation is CAWSYSYDQPQHF. The gene calls are TRBV30 and TRBJ1-5; D unresolved. V lost 2 bases and J lost 5, with 10 bases in between. Germline-derived CDR1 and CDR2 are GTSNPN and SVGIG (reference sequence). The CDR3 has 13 residues.

This clonotype was seen a few times. The chain has TRBV6-1 and TRBJ1-2; D gene unclear. This CDR3 is 14 amino acids long. Trimming pared 4 bases from V and 4 bases from J, leaving 13 bases between. Germline V lookup: CDR1 MNHNS, CDR2 SASEGT. CDR3 DNA: TGTGCCAGCAGTGCCGTCGGGGTCAGCTATGGCTACACCTTC. Translation gives CASSAVGVSYGYTF.

This clonotype has more than one count but fewer than ten. V and J are TRBV20-1 and TRBJ1-5, with D perhaps matching TRBD1 (5 bases). The CDR3 length is 14 residues. Germline values: CDR1 DFQATT, CDR2 SNEGSKA (reference sequence). Trimming took 3 bases from V and 3 from J, leaving 12 bases between them. The CDR3 DNA sequence: TGCAGTGCTAGTTGGCAGGGTTTCAATCAGCCCCAGCATTTT. It translates to CSASWQGFNQPQHF.

This clonotype was observed at least ten times. The CDR3 DNA is TGCGCCAGCAGCCGGCAACCGGGACATCGCGACACTGAAGCTTTCTTT. Translating gives CASSRQPGHRDTEAFF. This chain joins TRBV4-3 and TRBJ1-1; the D gene is possibly TRBD1 (6 bases). The CDR3 extends over 16 amino acids. The germline gives CDR1 LGHNA, CDR2 YSLEER. V lost 4 bases to trimming and J lost 3 bases, with 18 bases between them.

This clonotype was seen repeatedly, ten times or more. The CDR3 sequence: CASSSGSEETQYF. DNA for the CDR3: TGTGCCAGCAGCTCCGGGTCAGAAGAGACCCAGTACTTC. This rearrangement joins TRBV9 to TRBJ2-5; no clear D. The CDR3 has 13 amino acids. CDR1 is SGDLS and CDR2 is YYNGEE in the germline V gene. V dropped 4 bases and J dropped 3 bases, with 10 bases sitting between them.

The table lists this clonotype with many counts. The chain carries TRBV15 and TRBJ1-1, with D tentatively TRBD1 (6 bases). Germline loops: CDR1 LNHNV, CDR2 YYDKDF (reference sequence). Trimming pared 5 bases from V and 2 bases from J, leaving 9 bases between. The CDR3 is 13 amino acids. The CDR3 protein is CATSDRRNTEAFF. The CDR3 DNA reads TGTGCCACCAGCGACAGGAGAAACACTGAAGCTTTCTTT.

Ten or more counts support this clonotype. This chain uses TRBV7-2 with TRBJ2-1; D is undetermined. V was cut by 1 base and J by 3 bases, with 4 bases left in between. The CDR3 spans 13 residues. CDR1 SGHTA and CDR2 FQGNSA come from the germline V gene. The CDR3 nucleotides read TGTGCCAGCAGCTTAGAAAGCTACAATGAGCAGTTCTTC. It translates to CASSLESYNEQFF.

In its sample, this clonotype was seen a few times. The rearrangement joins TRBV6-6 to TRBJ1-5; weak D call: TRBD1 (6 bases). This CDR3 comprises 15 residues. Germline V gene data show CDR1 as MNHNY and CDR2 as SVGAGI (reference sequence). V was cut by 1 base and J by 3 bases, with 10 bases left in between. The CDR3 bases are TGTGCCAGCAGTTACTTTGTGGGGGCCAATCAGCCCCAGCATTTT. Translation: CASSYFVGANQPQHF.

This clonotype came up many times. The chain recombines TRBV20-1 with TRBJ1-5; D remains ambiguous. Trimming shortened V by 6 bases and J by 2 bases, and 17 bases separated the two germline ends. Germline V gene sequence: CDR1 DFQATT, CDR2 SNEGSKA (reference sequence). The CDR3 spans 15 residues. CDR3 in DNA: TGCAGTGCCGACCGGACCTCATCGGGCAATCAGCCCCAGCATTTT. Protein: CSADRTSSGNQPQHF.

V gene TRBV29-1 combines with J gene TRBJ2-5; D is ambiguous. Germline-derived CDR1 and CDR2 are SQVTM and ANQGSEA. The CDR3 has 12 residues. The germline V and J ends were trimmed by 3 bases and 0 bases, with 5 bases remaining between them. CDR3 coding DNA: TGCAGCGTTGAGATGTACCAAGAGACCCAGTACTTC. It yields the protein CSVEMYQETQYF.

This clonotype has ten or more counts. This chain connects TRBV12-3 or TRBV12-4 to TRBJ2-7; possibly TRBD2 for D (6 bases). With 3 bases removed from V and 3 bases from J, the gap between germline ends came to 6 bases. This CDR3 region has 12 residues. CDR3 sequence: CASSFGGYEQYF. As DNA, the CDR3 is TGTGCCAGCAGTTTCGGGGGCTACGAGCAGTACTTC.

This clonotype has just a few counts. The chain couples TRBV29-1 to TRBJ2-5, with D unclear. Germline V gene sequence: CDR1 SQVTM, CDR2 ANQGSEA. This CDR3 is built from 13 residues. V lost 3 bases and J 2 bases, leaving 10 bases between the germline ends. The CDR3 DNA reads as TGCAGCGTTGATTCACAGTCTCAAGAGACCCAGTACTTC. Protein sequence: CSVDSQSQETQYF.

This clonotype was found a few times. V gene TRBV6-2 or TRBV6-3 combines with J gene TRBJ1-3, with D unclear. The germline V and J ends were trimmed by 7 bases and 0 bases, with 19 bases remaining between them. Germline CDR1 and CDR2: MNHEY and SVGEGT. This CDR3 spans 17 amino acids. The CDR3: CASNSPGRPSSGNTIYF. The CDR3 nucleotides read TGTGCCAGCAACTCCCCGGGGAGACCGAGCTCTGGAAACACCATATATTTT.

This chain connects TRBV7-3 to TRBJ2-1; D not certain. This CDR3 region has 15 residues. Germline lookup yields CDR1 SGHTA and CDR2 FQGTGA. The V end lost 2 bases, the J end lost 1 base, and 9 bases lay between the germline ends. The CDR3: CASSLDRLSYNEQFF. In DNA, the CDR3 is TGTGCCAGCAGCTTAGATAGGTTATCCTACAATGAGCAGTTCTTC. Complete variable domain (other parts from reference TRBV7-3 and TRBJ2-1): GAGVSQTPSNKVTEKGKYVELRCDPISGHTALYWYRQSLGQGPEFLIYFQGTGAADDSGLPNDRFFAVRPEGSVSTLKIQRTERGDSAVYLCASSLDRLSYNEQFFGPGTRLTVL.

This clonotype was seen many times. The rearrangement links TRBV18 to TRBJ2-1; 7 nucleotides line up with TRBD1. The CDR3 spans 16 residues. Germline assignment: CDR1 KGHSH and CDR2 LQKENI. The trim removed 3 bases at V and 3 bases at J, leaving 8 bases unmatched. CDR3 coding DNA: TGTGCCAGCTCACCGACCCGGGACAGTGTCTACAATGAGCAGTTCTTC. This sequence encodes CASSPTRDSVYNEQFF.

The chain joins TRBV5-1 to TRBJ2-7; tentatively, D is TRBD2 (6 bases). Trimming took 4 bases from V and 5 from J, leaving 19 bases between them. CDR1 SGHRS and CDR2 YFSETQ come from the germline V gene. The CDR3 has 15 residues. The CDR3 region has the DNA TGCGCCAGCAGCCAAATGGAGGGGCCGAGGAACGAGCAGTACTTC. This codes for CASSQMEGPRNEQYF.